The 5 T cell receptor beta chains reported below all come from one sample, sequenced in a study of T cell responses to AZD1222 COVID-19 vaccine. Profiling relied on immunoSEQ multiplex PCR, and the TCRdb table lists in-frame clones only, not all of them. The sample lists 100,000 to 150,000 clones, around 90% occurring once. Sequencing used peripheral blood, obtained 28 days after the second AZD1222 dose. These receptors all stem from an adult who received the AZD1222 COVID-19 vaccine.

The chain uses TRBV29-1 and TRBJ2-3, with D maybe TRBD2 (5 bases). The germline V gene has CDR1 SQVTM and CDR2 ANQGSEA. The CDR3 is 14 residues long. Deletions cut 7 bases from V and 2 bases from J, with 16 bases between. Here the CDR3 reads CSAEGGGNTDTQYF. The CDR3 DNA is TGCAGCGCGGAAGGAGGCGGAAACACAGATACGCAGTATTTT.

This clone was counted once. The chain employs TRBV28 and TRBJ1-5; D remains unclear. Germline V gene data show CDR1 as MDHEN and CDR2 as SYDVKM. V was trimmed by 6 bases and J by 2 bases, leaving 11 bases between them. The CDR3 totals 14 residues. The CDR3: CASRSSAGNQPQHF. The CDR3 coding sequence is TGTGCCAGCAGGAGTAGCGCAGGCAATCAGCCCCAGCATTTT.

The chain recombines TRBV29-1 with TRBJ2-7; the match to TRBD2 covers 10 bases. This CDR3 spans 14 amino acids. The V and J ends lost 6 bases and 3 bases, in that order; junction bases with no gene match: 8. Germline lookup yields CDR1 SQVTM and CDR2 ANQGSEA. CDR3 nucleotide sequence: TGCAGCGTCCGCTTAGCGGGAGGCCTCTACGAGCAGTACTTC. Translated, it gives CSVRLAGGLYEQYF.

The chain joins TRBV12-3 or TRBV12-4 to TRBJ2-5, with 8 nucleotides matching TRBD1. The V and J ends lost 4 bases and 9 bases, in that order; junction bases with no gene match: 4. The CDR3 is made up of 12 amino acids. This chain's CDR3 is CASSSQGEAQYF. CDR3 in DNA: TGTGCCAGCAGTTCACAGGGGGAGGCCCAGTACTTC.

In its sample, this clone was seen once. Here the CDR3 reads CASSLIGGVPDTQYF. Here the CDR3 DNA reads TGTGCCAGCAGCTTAATTGGCGGGGTCCCAGATACGCAGTATTTT. This chain uses TRBV7-9 with TRBJ2-3; D is possibly TRBD2 (6 bases). CDR3 length: 15 residues. The V gene lost 2 bases and the J gene lost 4 bases, with 13 bases spanning the gap. Germline V gene lookup returns CDR1 SEHNR and CDR2 FQNEAQ (reference sequence).